This T cell receptor (beta chain) was obtained from a study of blood T cells in healthy people across ages. The study's findings and limits: Percentage of naive T cells showed a strong correlation with TCR beta diversity. Roughly linear declines in TCR beta diversity per million T cells occurred with age.

With a J-beta primer mix and a sample-barcoded 5' primer, a second PCR ran about 7 to 11 cycles. Tagging of each cDNA molecule was performed by a template-switch adaptor with 12 random nucleotides. Each sample yielded at least 2.5 million CDR3-containing paired-end reads. TCRdb reprocessed the 5' RACE reads with MiXCR, giving one entry per CDR3 protein. Of around 1.5 million distinct CDR3 sequences in the sample, approximately 59% are singletons; the top ten hold about 6.3%. This clonotype was counted once. Its antigen remains unknown. V was pared by 6 bases and J by 8 bases, with 16 bases between. CDR1 and CDR2 from the germline V gene are SGHRS and YFSETQ. The CDR3 is 13 amino acids.

The J gene is TRBJ2-3, the V gene TRBV5-1; D perhaps matches TRBD2 (6 bases). Material: blood. The receptor was derived from a man younger than 30 in good health. The CDR3 sequence is CASKVLGGRTQYF. The CDR3 nucleotides are TGCGCCAGCAAAGTTTTGGGGGGACGTACGCAGTATTTT. The whole variable domain, filled in from reference TRBV5-1 and TRBJ2-3, reads KAGVTQTPRYLIKTRGQQVTLSCSPISGHRSVSWYQQTPGQGLQFLFEYFSETQRNKGNFPGRFSGRQFSNSRSEMNVSTLELGDSALYLCASKVLGGRTQYFGPGTRLTVL.